Shown below are 25 T cell receptor beta chains from a single sample sequenced in a study of vaccination and CD4 T cells after COVID-19. Treatment defined: roughly ten-day PBMC culture with coronavirus spike peptide pools or control peptides (ViraFEST assay). No antigen has been assigned to these receptors. The assay that was used to sequence DNA from cultured CD4+ T cells was the Oncomine TCR Beta short-read assay. MiXCR was run by TCRdb on the PCR reads, yielding one entry per CDR3 protein. The sample yields some 12,000 distinct CDR3 sequences, approximately 58% seen once. The sample was CD4+ T cells from blood, cultured in vitro. These receptors were obtained from a human donor who had recovered from COVID-19.

The chain has TRBV27 and TRBJ1-5; possible D gene TRBD1, 6 bases. The CDR3 is 14 residues long. The V gene lost 4 bases and the J gene lost 4 bases, with 11 bases spanning the gap. Per germline, CDR1 MNHEY and CDR2 SMNVEV (reference sequence). CDR3 DNA: TGTGCCAGCAGTTACACAGGGAGGAATCAGCCCCAGCATTTT. Translation gives CASSYTGRNQPQHF.

The chain is built from TRBV6-2 or TRBV6-3 and TRBJ1-5; D is uncertain. The CDR3 is 14 residues long. Between the trimmed V and J ends, which lost 2 bases and 3 bases, there was a span of 8 bases. CDR1 MNHEY and CDR2 SVGEGT come from the germline V gene. CDR3 DNA sequence: TGTGCCAGCAGTTACCGGGATCTCAATCAGCCCCAGCATTTT. Amino acid sequence: CASSYRDLNQPQHF.

The chain couples TRBV28 to TRBJ2-7; 10 positions agree with TRBD1. J was trimmed by 4 bases and V by 6 bases; bases with no gene match: 15. The CDR3 contains 17 residues. Germline V gives CDR1 MDHEN, CDR2 SYDVKM. For the CDR3, the DNA is TGTGCCAGCAGACTAAGCCTAGGGACAGGGGAAAATTACGAGCAGTACTTC. Protein sequence: CASRLSLGTGENYEQYF.

V gene TRBV2 combines with J gene TRBJ2-5; tentative D call: TRBD2 (5 bases). CDR3 length equals 13 residues. Between the trimmed V and J ends, which lost 4 bases and 4 bases, there was a span of 10 bases. CDR1 and CDR2 from the germline V gene are SNHLY and FYNNEI. The CDR3 loop is CASSGGVLETQYF. The CDR3 nucleotides are TGTGCCAGCAGTGGGGGAGTTTTAGAGACCCAGTACTTC.

This chain links TRBV27 with TRBJ2-7; 9 positions match TRBD1. The length of the CDR3 is 14 residues. With V trimmed by 5 bases and J by 0 bases, 2 bases remained unmatched. The germline V gene encodes CDR1 MNHEY and CDR2 SMNVEV (reference sequence). This CDR3 is CASSTGQGSYEQYF. The CDR3 DNA sequence: TGTGCCAGCAGTACGGGACAGGGCTCCTACGAGCAGTACTTC.

The chain combines TRBV5-1 with TRBJ1-1; TRBD1 agrees at 7 bases. Trimming cost V 4 bases and J 3 bases; bases outside gene matches: 3. CDR3 length: 13 amino acids. CDR1 is SGHRS and CDR2 is YFSETQ in the germline V gene. The CDR3 nucleotides read TGCGCCAGCAGCGACAGGGAGTACACTGAAGCTTTCTTT. As protein: CASSDREYTEAFF.

Judged by abundance, this clonotype is large. The gene calls are TRBV29-1 and TRBJ1-3, with 7 bases matching TRBD1. This CDR3 region has 13 residues. With V trimmed by 5 bases and J by 2 bases, 3 bases remained unmatched. Germline CDR1 SQVTM, CDR2 ANQGSEA. CDR3 bases: TGCAGCGTTAACGACAGGGCTGGAAACACCATATATTTT. This translates into CSVNDRAGNTIYF.

The J gene is TRBJ1-3, the V gene TRBV7-8, with TRBD1 matching 7 bases. The CDR3 totals 15 residues. V trimming: 5 bases; J trimming: 4 bases; junction bases outside the gene matches: 8. Germline values: CDR1 SGHVS, CDR2 FQNEAQ. CDR3 nucleotide sequence: TGTGCCAGCAGCACGGACAGGTTCAAAGGAAACACCATATATTTT. It translates to CASSTDRFKGNTIYF.

This clonotype is classed as large. The chain links TRBV19 to TRBJ1-1; D gene ambiguous. CDR1 and CDR2 from the germline V gene are LNHDA and SQIVND (reference sequence). The ends were cut back, 6 bases at V and 5 bases at J, with 16 bases in the middle. This CDR3 is built from 14 residues. In nucleotides, the CDR3 is TGTGCCAGTAGCCACCCATACGGGAGTACTGAAGCTTTCTTT. Protein product: CASSHPYGSTEAFF.

The V call is TRBV30, the J call TRBJ1-5; D is unclear. The CDR3 has 16 amino acids. V was pared by 6 bases and J by 6 bases, with 24 bases between. The V gene's germline CDR1 is GTSNPN and CDR2 SVGIG (reference sequence). The CDR3 spells CACSGSTLGRVQPQHF. The CDR3 coding sequence is TGTGCCTGTAGCGGCAGCACATTGGGAAGGGTTCAGCCCCAGCATTTT. The variable domain in full, completed from reference TRBV30 and TRBJ1-5, reads SQTIHQWPATLVQPVGSPLSLECTVEGTSNPNLYWYRQAAGRGLQLLFYSVGIGQISSEVPQNLSASRPQDRQFILSSKKLLLSDSGFYLCACSGSTLGRVQPQHFGDGTRLSIL.

This clonotype was seen more than once but under ten times. The chain is built from TRBV20-1 and TRBJ2-2, with TRBD2 matching 13 bases. CDR3 size: 16 residues. Germline trimming cut 6 bases from V and 7 bases from J; bases unmatched to any gene: 11. The germline CDR1 and CDR2 sequences are DFQATT and SNEGSKA (reference sequence). DNA of the CDR3: TGCAGTGCCCCTGGGACTAGCGGGAAGGCAATCGGGGAGCTGTTTTTT. Its protein product is CSAPGTSGKAIGELFF.

The chain combines TRBV20-1 with TRBJ1-5; TRBD1 agrees at 7 bases. The CDR3 contains 12 residues. The germline gives CDR1 DFQATT, CDR2 SNEGSKA (reference sequence). Trimming took 5 bases from V and 4 from J; bases not matched to a gene: 2. The CDR3 DNA reads TGCAGTGCTGACAGGGAGAATCAGCCCCAGCATTTT. Translation: CSADRENQPQHF.

This clonotype was seen a few times. J is TRBJ1-2 and V is TRBV2; D call uncertain. CDR1 and CDR2 (germline): SNHLY, FYNNEI. The ends were cut back, 1 base at V and 1 base at J, with 7 bases in the middle. This CDR3 has 14 amino acids. The CDR3: CASSEDAINYGYTF. The CDR3 nucleotides are TGTGCCAGCAGTGAAGACGCAATTAACTATGGCTACACCTTC.

This clonotype is a singleton in its sample. The V gene is TRBV27, the J gene TRBJ2-7, with 10 bases identical to TRBD1. Trimming took 7 bases from V and 7 from J; bases not matched to a gene: 7. Germline CDR1 is MNHEY and CDR2 is SMNVEV (reference sequence). The CDR3 runs 13 residues. CDR3 nucleotides: TGTGCCAGCACGAGACAGGGGGCGGGTGAGCAGTACTTC. Translated: CASTRQGAGEQYF.

This clonotype was detected once. V gene TRBV5-1 combines with J gene TRBJ2-2, with D perhaps given as TRBD1 or TRBD2 (5 bases each). V lost 4 bases to trimming and J lost 6 bases, with 19 bases between them. The CDR3 contains 16 residues. CDR1 is SGHRS, CDR2 YFSETQ, per germline. The chain's CDR3 is CASSLQGVGIAGELFF. Here the CDR3 DNA reads TGCGCCAGCAGCCTTCAGGGAGTGGGTATAGCCGGGGAGCTGTTTTTT. Complete variable domain (other parts from reference TRBV5-1 and TRBJ2-2): KAGVTQTPRYLIKTRGQQVTLSCSPISGHRSVSWYQQTPGQGLQFLFEYFSETQRNKGNFPGRFSGRQFSNSRSEMNVSTLELGDSALYLCASSLQGVGIAGELFFGEGSRLTVL.

The chain is built from TRBV20-1 and TRBJ2-3; TRBD2 might be the D (6 bases). The CDR3 has 11 amino acids. V lost 0 bases and J 10 bases, leaving 8 bases between the germline ends. Germline CDR1 and CDR2: DFQATT and SNEGSKA (reference sequence). In DNA form, the CDR3 reads TGCAGTGCTAGAGATAGGGACTCGCAGTATTTT. It encodes CSARDRDSQYF.

This clonotype was seen once. This chain connects TRBV6-4 to TRBJ1-2; D might be TRBD1 (6 bases). The CDR3 spans 13 residues. Germline-derived CDR1 and CDR2 are MRHNA and SNTAGT. Trimming left V 6 bases short and J 4 bases short, with 12 bases between. The CDR3 protein is CASRPTGGYGYTF. The DNA of the CDR3 is TGTGCCAGCAGGCCGACAGGAGGCTATGGCTACACCTTC.

V is TRBV7-9 and J is TRBJ2-7, with a weak D call TRBD2 (5 bases). Germline values: CDR1 SEHNR, CDR2 FQNEAQ (reference sequence). V lost 4 bases and J 4 bases, leaving 14 bases between the germline ends. The CDR3 length is 14 residues. The CDR3 DNA reads as TGTGCCAGCAGCTCAAGACCGGGATCATACGAGCAGTACTTC. It encodes CASSSRPGSYEQYF.

The chain carries TRBV7-4 and TRBJ2-7, with D unresolved. This CDR3 comprises 14 residues. Per the germline V gene, CDR1 is SGHVT and CDR2 is SQSDAQ. V gave up 1 base and J gave up 6 bases, with 13 bases separating them. CDR3 protein: CASSLGLVLSEQYF. The DNA for the CDR3 is TGTGCCAGCAGCTTAGGGCTAGTCCTCTCCGAGCAGTACTTC.

The gene calls are TRBV7-2 and TRBJ1-1; no definite D call. In germline, CDR1 is SGHTA, CDR2 FQGNSA. V lost 7 bases to trimming and J lost 3 bases, with 15 bases between them. This CDR3 region has 14 residues. CDR3 in amino acids: CASNWTPGDTEAFF. CDR3 sequence (DNA): TGTGCCAGCAACTGGACGCCCGGGGACACTGAAGCTTTCTTT.

This chain links TRBV20-1 with TRBJ2-7, with D maybe TRBD2 (6 bases). The germline V and J ends were trimmed by 3 bases and 7 bases, with 22 bases remaining between them. The germline gives CDR1 DFQATT, CDR2 SNEGSKA (reference sequence). The CDR3 length is 15 residues. The CDR3 region is CSARGRTENYGEQYF. DNA of the CDR3: TGCAGTGCTAGGGGGAGGACGGAGAATTACGGGGAGCAGTACTTC.

Only a few counts were recorded for this clonotype. The V gene is TRBV6-1, the J gene TRBJ2-7; D gene ambiguous. V lost 6 bases and J 0 bases, leaving 9 bases between the germline ends. The CDR3 spans 13 residues. CDR1 is MNHNS and CDR2 is SASEGT in the germline V gene. CDR3 coding DNA: TGTGCCAGCAGACGGACGGCCTCCTACGAGCAGTACTTC. Amino acid sequence: CASRRTASYEQYF.

The chain has TRBV7-8 and TRBJ2-2; 8 nucleotides agree with TRBD1. This CDR3 has 15 amino acids. J was trimmed by 6 bases and V by 1 base; bases with no gene match: 4. Germline CDR1 reads SGHVS; CDR2 reads FQNEAQ. CDR3: CASSLGYRGSGELFF. The CDR3 nucleotides read TGTGCCAGCAGCTTAGGTTACAGGGGGTCCGGGGAGCTGTTTTTT.

This chain uses TRBV7-9 with TRBJ2-3; D gene uncertain. V lost 2 bases to trimming and J lost 0 bases, with 9 bases between them. The CDR3 loop spans 15 amino acids. Germline V gene lookup returns CDR1 SEHNR and CDR2 FQNEAQ (reference sequence). Written as DNA, the CDR3 is TGTGCCAGCAGCTTAATTAGACCTAGCACAGATACGCAGTATTTT. Its translation: CASSLIRPSTDTQYF.

This clonotype was counted between two and nine times. The chain employs TRBV12-3 or TRBV12-4 and TRBJ1-3; maybe TRBD1 (5 bases). There are 15 residues in the CDR3. Trimming cost V 7 bases and J 0 bases, with 13 bases left between them. CDR3 sequence reads: CASIWGEDSGNTIYF. For the CDR3, the DNA is TGTGCCAGCATCTGGGGGGAGGACTCTGGAAACACCATATATTTT.